This passage covers 6 T cell receptor beta chains from one sample sequenced in a study of molecular identifiers for immune sequencing clone quantification (dated by TCRdb to 2017 to 2018). Library preparation used PCR. Sequencing used an Illumina HiSeq 4000. TCRdb trimmed the raw reads at Q25, called clones with MiXCR and kept productive beta chains. Each CDR3 protein appears once, grouped with its most common genes and DNA. The sample table shows more than 450,000 distinct CDR3 sequences, and over 20% are seen once. The ten largest account for 0.7% to 0.95% of the sample. Sequenced material: naive CD8+ T cells from blood, with Jurkat cell RNA spiked in. The cell subset or site label, read with the paper, signifies: FACS-sorted CD8+CD4-CCR7+CD45RA+ naive T cells. These receptors were obtained from a human donor in good health. Some libraries in this study had Jurkat cell RNA spiked in.

This clonotype was detected once. Lacking the conserved final phenylalanine or tryptophan, this CDR3 likely reflects a read error. The gene calls are TRBV29-1 and TRBJ2-2, with 11 bases aligning to TRBD1. The V gene end was trimmed by 1 base and the J gene end by 12 bases; junction bases not matched to a gene: 10. Germline CDR1 is SQVTM and CDR2 is ANQGSEA. The length of the CDR3 is 15 residues. CDR3 sequence reads: CSVEGRDRGRAKLFL. CDR3 sequence (DNA): TGCAGCGTTGAAGGTCGGGACAGGGGGAGGGCCAAGCTGTTTCTT.

This clonotype came up once. The junction does not match germline at one end; this may be a read error. The chain is built from TRBV7-9 and TRBJ2-7, with TRBD1 matching 9 bases. This CDR3 spans 15 amino acids. Germline V gives CDR1 SEHNR, CDR2 FQNEAQ (reference sequence). Here the CDR3 reads CASSPGTGSTYERYF. As DNA, the CDR3 is TGTGCCAGCAGCCCAGGGACAGGGAGTACCTACGAGCGGTACTTC.

To note about this clonotype: A much larger clone lies a single base off, so this may be a read error. The chain couples TRBV6-1 to TRBJ2-7; D is perhaps TRBD1 or TRBD2 (5 bases each). CDR3 length: 12 amino acids. Germline lookup yields CDR1 MNHNS and CDR2 SASEGT. The DNA for the CDR3 is TGTGCCTGCAGTGGGGACGGGTACGAGCAGTACTTC. It encodes CACSGDGYEQYF.

The chain combines TRBV9 with TRBJ2-1; 11 bases fit TRBD2. There are 16 residues in the CDR3. Looked up from germline, CDR1 is SGDLS and CDR2 is YYNGEE. The V segment lost 3 bases and the J segment 5 bases; nucleotides outside the gene matches: 7. CDR3 region: CASSAHGTSGDNEQFF. CDR3 bases: TGTGCCAGCAGCGCCCATGGGACTAGCGGAGACAATGAGCAGTTCTTC.

This sequence joins TRBV19 and TRBJ2-7, with D possibly being TRBD2 (7 bases). Germline V gives CDR1 LNHDA, CDR2 SQIVND (reference sequence). The CDR3 is made up of 15 amino acids. V lost 5 bases and J 2 bases, leaving 16 bases between the germline ends. The DNA of the CDR3 is TGTGCCAGTAGTGTGGGGGGGACATATACCTACGAGCAGTACTTC. It yields the protein CASSVGGTYTYEQYF.

Regarding this clonotype: As the CDR3 is not closed by the conserved phenylalanine or tryptophan, this likely results from a read error. The V and J genes are TRBV28 and TRBJ2-7; the match to TRBD2 covers 14 bases. The junction had 9 bases not matched to a gene; V was cut back by 5 bases and J by 3 bases. CDR3 length equals 17 residues. Germline V CDR1 and CDR2: MDHEN, SYDVKM. The CDR3 nucleotides are TGTGCCAGCAGTATCACGGGACTAGCGGGAGCCTTCTACGAGCAGTACCTC. Translated, it gives CASSITGLAGAFYEQYL.